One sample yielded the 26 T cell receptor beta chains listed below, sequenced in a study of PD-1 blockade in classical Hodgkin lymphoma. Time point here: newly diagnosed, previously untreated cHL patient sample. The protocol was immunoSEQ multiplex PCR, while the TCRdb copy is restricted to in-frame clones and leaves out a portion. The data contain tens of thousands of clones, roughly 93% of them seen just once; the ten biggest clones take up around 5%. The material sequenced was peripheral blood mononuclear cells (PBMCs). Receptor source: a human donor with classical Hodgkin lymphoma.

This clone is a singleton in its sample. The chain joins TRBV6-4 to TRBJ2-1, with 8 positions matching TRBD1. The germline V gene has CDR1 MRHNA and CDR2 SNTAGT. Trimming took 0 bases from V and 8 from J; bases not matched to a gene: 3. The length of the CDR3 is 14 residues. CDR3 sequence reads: CASSDSAGGYEQFF. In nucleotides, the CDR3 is TGTGCCAGCAGTGACTCCGCAGGGGGCTATGAGCAGTTCTTC.

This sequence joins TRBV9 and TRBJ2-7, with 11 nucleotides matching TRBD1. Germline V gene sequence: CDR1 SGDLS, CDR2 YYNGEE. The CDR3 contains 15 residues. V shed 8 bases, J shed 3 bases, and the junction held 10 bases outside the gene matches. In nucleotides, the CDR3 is TGTGCCAGTTCTATAGGAGGGACAGGGGGCTACGAGCAGTACTTC. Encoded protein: CASSIGGTGGYEQYF.

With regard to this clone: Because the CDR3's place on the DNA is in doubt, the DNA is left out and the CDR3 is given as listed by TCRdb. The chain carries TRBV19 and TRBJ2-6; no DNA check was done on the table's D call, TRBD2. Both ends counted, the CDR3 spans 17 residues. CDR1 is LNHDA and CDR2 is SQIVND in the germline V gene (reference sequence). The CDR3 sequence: CASTSGFPSSGANVLTF.

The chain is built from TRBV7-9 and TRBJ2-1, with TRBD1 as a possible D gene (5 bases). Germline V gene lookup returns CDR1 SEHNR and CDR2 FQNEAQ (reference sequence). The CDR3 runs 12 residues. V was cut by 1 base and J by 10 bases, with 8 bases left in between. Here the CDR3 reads CASSLGGSEQFF. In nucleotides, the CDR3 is TGTGCCAGCAGCTTAGGGGGCTCAGAGCAGTTCTTC.

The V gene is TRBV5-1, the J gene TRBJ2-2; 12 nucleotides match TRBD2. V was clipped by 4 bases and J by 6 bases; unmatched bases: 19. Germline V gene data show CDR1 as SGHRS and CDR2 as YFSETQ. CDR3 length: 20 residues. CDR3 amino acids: CASSKGPGLAGRMRAGELFF. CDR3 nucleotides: TGCGCCAGCAGCAAAGGGCCGGGACTAGCGGGTCGGATGAGGGCCGGGGAGCTGTTTTTT.

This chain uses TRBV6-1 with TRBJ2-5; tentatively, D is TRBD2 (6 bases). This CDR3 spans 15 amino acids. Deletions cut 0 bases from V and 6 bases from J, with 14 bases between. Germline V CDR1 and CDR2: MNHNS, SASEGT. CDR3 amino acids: CASSEADSGEQTQYF. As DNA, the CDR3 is TGTGCCAGCAGTGAAGCAGATTCGGGGGAACAGACCCAGTACTTC.

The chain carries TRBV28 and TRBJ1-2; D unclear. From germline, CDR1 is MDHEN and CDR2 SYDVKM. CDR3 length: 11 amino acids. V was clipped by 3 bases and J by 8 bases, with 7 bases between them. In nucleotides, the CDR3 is TGTGCCAGCAGTTTTTATGGGGGCTACACCTTC. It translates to CASSFYGGYTF.

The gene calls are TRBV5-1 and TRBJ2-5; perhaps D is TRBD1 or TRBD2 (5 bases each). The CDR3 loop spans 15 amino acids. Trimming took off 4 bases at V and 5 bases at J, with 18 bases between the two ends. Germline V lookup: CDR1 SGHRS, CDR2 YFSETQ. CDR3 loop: CASSPGTLQPETQYF. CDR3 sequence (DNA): TGCGCCAGCAGCCCGGGGACCCTGCAACCGGAGACCCAGTACTTC.

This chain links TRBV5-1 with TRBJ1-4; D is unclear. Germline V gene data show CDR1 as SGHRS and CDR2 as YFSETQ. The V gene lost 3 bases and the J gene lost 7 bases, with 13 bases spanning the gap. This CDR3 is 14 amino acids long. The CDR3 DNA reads TGCGCCAGCAGCTCGGAGGGTCGCCCTGAAAAACTGTTTTTT. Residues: CASSSEGRPEKLFF. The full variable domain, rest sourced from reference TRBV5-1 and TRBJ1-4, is KAGVTQTPRYLIKTRGQQVTLSCSPISGHRSVSWYQQTPGQGLQFLFEYFSETQRNKGNFPGRFSGRQFSNSRSEMNVSTLELGDSALYLCASSSEGRPEKLFFGSGTQLSVL.

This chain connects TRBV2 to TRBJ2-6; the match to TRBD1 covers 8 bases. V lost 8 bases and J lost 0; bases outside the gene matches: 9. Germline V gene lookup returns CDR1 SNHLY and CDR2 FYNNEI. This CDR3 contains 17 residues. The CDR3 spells CASGGQVTSSGANVLTF. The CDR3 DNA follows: TGTGCCAGCGGGGGACAGGTAACCTCCTCTGGGGCCAACGTCCTGACTTTC. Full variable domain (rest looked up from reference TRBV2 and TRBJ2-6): EPEVTQTPSHQVTQMGQEVILRCVPISNHLYFYWYRQILGQKVEFLVSFYNNEISEKSEIFDDQFSVERPDGSNFTLKIRSTKLEDSAMYFCASGGQVTSSGANVLTFGAGSRLTVL.

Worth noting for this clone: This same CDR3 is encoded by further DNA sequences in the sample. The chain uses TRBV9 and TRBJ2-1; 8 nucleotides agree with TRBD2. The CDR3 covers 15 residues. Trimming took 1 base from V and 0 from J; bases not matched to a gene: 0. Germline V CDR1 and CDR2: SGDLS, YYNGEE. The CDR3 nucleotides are TGTGCCAGCAGCGTAAGCGGGAGCTCCTACAATGAGCAGTTCTTC. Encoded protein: CASSVSGSSYNEQFF. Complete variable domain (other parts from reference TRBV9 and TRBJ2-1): DSGVTQTPKHLITATGQRVTLRCSPRSGDLSVYWYQQSLDQGLQFLIQYYNGEERAKGNILERFSAQQFPDLHSELNLSSLELGDSALYFCASSVSGSSYNEQFFGPGTRLTVL.

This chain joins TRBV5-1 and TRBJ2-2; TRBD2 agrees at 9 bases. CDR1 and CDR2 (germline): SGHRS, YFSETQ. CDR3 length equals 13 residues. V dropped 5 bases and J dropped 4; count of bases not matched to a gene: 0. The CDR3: CASRGLATGELFF. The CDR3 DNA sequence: TGCGCCAGCAGGGGACTAGCCACCGGGGAGCTGTTTTTT.

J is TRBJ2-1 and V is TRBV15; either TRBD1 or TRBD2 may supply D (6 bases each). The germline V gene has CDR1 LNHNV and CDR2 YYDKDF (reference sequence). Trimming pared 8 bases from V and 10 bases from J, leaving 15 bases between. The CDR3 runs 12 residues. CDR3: CATRGGGSEQFF. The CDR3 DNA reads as TGTGCCACCCGTGGAGGGGGGAGCGAGCAGTTCTTC.

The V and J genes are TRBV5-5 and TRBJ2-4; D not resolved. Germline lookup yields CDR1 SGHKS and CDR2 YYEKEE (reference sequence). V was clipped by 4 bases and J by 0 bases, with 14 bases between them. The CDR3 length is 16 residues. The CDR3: CASSQWTSLAKNIQYF. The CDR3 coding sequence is TGTGCCAGCAGCCAGTGGACGTCACTAGCCAAAAACATTCAGTACTTC.

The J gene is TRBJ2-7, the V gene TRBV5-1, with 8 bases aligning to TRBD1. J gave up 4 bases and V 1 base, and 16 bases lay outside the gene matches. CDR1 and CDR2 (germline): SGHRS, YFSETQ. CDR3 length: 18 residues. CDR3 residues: CASSLSASRGRFCYEQYV. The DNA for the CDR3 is TGCGCCAGCAGCTTGTCGGCCAGCAGGGGGCGCTTTTGTTACGAGCAGTACGTC.

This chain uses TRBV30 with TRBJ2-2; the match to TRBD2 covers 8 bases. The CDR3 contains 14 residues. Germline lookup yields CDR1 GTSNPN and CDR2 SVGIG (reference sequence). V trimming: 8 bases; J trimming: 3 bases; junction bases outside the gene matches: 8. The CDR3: CARTTSGYTGELFF. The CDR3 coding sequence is TGTGCCCGGACTACTAGCGGATACACCGGGGAGCTGTTTTTT. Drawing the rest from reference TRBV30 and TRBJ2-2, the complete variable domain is SQTIHQWPATLVQPVGSPLSLECTVEGTSNPNLYWYRQAAGRGLQLLFYSVGIGQISSEVPQNLSASRPQDRQFILSSKKLLLSDSGFYLCARTTSGYTGELFFGEGSRLTVL.

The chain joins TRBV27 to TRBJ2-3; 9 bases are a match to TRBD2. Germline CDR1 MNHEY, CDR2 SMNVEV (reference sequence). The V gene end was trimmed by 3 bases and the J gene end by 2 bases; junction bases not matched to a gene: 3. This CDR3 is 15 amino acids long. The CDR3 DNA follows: TGTGCCAGCAGTTTGAGCGGGAGGCTCACAGATACGCAGTATTTT. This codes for CASSLSGRLTDTQYF.

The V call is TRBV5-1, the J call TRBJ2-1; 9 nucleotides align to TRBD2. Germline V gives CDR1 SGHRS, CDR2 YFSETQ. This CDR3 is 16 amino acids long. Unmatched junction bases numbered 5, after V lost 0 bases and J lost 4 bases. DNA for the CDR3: TGCGCCAGCAGCTTGGGACTAGCGGATTTATACAATGAGCAGTTCTTC. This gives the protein CASSLGLADLYNEQFF.

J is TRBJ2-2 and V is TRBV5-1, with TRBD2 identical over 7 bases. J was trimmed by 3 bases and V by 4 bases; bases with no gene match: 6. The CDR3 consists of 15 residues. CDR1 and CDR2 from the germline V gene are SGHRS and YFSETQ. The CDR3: CASSPPAGDTGELFF. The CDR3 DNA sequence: TGCGCCAGCAGCCCCCCGGCGGGGGACACCGGGGAGCTGTTTTTT.

CDR3 region: CASSPGTASGNTIYF. The CDR3 coding sequence is TGTGCCAGCAGCCCCGGGACAGCCTCTGGAAACACCATATATTTT. This chain connects TRBV6-6 to TRBJ1-3; TRBD1 matches at 7 bases. The CDR3 is 15 amino acids. The germline gives CDR1 MNHNY, CDR2 SVGAGI (reference sequence). With V trimmed by 6 bases and J by 0 bases, 5 bases remained unmatched.

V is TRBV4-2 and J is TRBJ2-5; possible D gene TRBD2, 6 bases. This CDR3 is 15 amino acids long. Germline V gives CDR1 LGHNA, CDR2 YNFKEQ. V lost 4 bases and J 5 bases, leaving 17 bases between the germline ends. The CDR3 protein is CASSPDQAAGETQYF. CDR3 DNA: TGTGCCAGCAGCCCCGACCAAGCGGCGGGGGAGACCCAGTACTTC.

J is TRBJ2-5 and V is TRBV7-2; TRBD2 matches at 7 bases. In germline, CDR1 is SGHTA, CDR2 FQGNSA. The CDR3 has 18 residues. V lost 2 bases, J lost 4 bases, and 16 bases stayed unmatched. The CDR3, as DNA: TGTGCCAGCAGCTTAAGGATGAGGGGACTAAGGGCTTTAGAGACCCAGTACTTC. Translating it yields CASSLRMRGLRALETQYF.

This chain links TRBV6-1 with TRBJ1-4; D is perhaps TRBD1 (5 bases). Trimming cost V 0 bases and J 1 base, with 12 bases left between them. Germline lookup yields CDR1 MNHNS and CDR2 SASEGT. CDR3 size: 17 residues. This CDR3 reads CASSEAGVYGTNEKLFF. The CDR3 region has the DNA TGTGCCAGCAGTGAAGCGGGGGTCTACGGAACTAATGAAAAACTGTTTTTT.

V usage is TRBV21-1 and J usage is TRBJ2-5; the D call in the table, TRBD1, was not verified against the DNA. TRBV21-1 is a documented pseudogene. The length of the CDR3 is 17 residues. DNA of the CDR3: TGTGCCGCGATCGGTCGGACATTTGAACCGCTTCAAGAGACCCAGTACTTC. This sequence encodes CAAIGRTFEPLQETQYF.

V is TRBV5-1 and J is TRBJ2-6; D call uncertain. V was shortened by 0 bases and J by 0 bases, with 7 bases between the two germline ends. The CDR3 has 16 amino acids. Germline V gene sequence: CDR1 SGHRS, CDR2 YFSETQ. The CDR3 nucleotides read TGCGCCAGCAGCTTGGTCCAGATCTCTGGGGCCAACGTCCTGACTTTC. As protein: CASSLVQISGANVLTF.

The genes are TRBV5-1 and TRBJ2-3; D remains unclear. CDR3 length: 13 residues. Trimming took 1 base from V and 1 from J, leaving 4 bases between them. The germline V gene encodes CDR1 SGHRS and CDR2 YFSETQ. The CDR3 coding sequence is TGCGCCAGCAGCTTGTCTCGCACAGATACGCAGTATTTT. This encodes CASSLSRTDTQYF.